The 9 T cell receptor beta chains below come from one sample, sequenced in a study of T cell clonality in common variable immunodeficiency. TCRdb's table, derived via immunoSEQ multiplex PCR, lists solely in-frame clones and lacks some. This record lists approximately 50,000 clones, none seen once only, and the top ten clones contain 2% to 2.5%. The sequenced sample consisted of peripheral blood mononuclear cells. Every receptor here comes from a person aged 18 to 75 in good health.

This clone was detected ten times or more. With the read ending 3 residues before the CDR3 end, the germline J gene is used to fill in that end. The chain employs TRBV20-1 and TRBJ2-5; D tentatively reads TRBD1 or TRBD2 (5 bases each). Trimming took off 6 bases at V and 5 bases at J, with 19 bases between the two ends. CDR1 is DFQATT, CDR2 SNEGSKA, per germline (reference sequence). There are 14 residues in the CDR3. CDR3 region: CSADSPQGVETQYF. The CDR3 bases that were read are TGCAGTGCCGACAGCCCCCAGGGAGTTGAGACC.

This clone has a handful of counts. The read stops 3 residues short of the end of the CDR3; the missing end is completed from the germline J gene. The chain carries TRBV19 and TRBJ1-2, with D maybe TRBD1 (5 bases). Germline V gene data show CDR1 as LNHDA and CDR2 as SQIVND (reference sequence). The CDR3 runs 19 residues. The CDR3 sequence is CASSIEGLRWTRAYNDYTF. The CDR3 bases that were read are TGTGCCAGTAGTATTGAGGGACTGCGATGGACCCGGGCCTACAATGAC.

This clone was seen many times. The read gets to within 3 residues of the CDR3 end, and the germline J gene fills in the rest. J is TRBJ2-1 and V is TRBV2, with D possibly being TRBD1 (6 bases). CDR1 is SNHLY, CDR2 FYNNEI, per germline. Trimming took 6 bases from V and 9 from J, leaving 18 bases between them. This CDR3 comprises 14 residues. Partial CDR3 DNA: TGTGCCAGCAGAGCCCGAACAGGGTACGGTGAG. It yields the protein CASRARTGYGE. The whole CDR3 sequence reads CASRARTGYGEQFF.

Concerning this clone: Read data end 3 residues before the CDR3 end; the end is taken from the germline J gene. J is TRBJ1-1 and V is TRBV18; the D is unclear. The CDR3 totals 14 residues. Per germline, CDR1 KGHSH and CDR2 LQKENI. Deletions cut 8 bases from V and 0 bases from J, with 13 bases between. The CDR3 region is CASRHDDMNTEAFF. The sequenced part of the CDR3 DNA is TGTGCCAGCCGTCACGATGACATGAACACTGAA. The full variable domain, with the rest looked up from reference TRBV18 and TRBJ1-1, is NAGVMQNPRHLVRRRGQEARLRCSPMKGHSHVYWYRQLPEEGLKFMVYLQKENIIDESGMPKERFSAEFPKEGPSILRIQQVVRGDSAAYFCASRHDDMNTEAFFGQGTRLTVV.

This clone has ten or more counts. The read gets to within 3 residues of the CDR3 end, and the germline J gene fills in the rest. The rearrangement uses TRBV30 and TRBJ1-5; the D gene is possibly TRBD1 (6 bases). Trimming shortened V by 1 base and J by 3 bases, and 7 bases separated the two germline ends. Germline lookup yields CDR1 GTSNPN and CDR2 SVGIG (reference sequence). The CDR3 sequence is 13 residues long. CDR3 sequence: CAWSGDNNQPQHF. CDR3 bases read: TGTGCCTGGAGTGGGGACAACAATCAGCCC.

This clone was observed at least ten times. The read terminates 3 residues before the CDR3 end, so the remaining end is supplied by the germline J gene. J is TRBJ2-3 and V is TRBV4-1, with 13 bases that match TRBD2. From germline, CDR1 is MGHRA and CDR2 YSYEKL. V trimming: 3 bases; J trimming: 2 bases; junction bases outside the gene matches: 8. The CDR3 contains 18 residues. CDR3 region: CASSHPGTSGDHTDTQYF. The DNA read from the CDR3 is TGCGCCAGCAGCCACCCTGGGACTAGCGGGGACCACACAGATACG.

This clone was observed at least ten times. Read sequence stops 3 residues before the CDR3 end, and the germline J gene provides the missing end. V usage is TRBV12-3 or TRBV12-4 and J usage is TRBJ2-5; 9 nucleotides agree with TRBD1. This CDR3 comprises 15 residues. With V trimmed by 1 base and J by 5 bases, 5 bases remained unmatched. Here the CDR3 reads CASSLGGQGRETQYF. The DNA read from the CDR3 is TGTGCCAGCAGTTTAGGAGGACAGGGGAGGGAGACC.

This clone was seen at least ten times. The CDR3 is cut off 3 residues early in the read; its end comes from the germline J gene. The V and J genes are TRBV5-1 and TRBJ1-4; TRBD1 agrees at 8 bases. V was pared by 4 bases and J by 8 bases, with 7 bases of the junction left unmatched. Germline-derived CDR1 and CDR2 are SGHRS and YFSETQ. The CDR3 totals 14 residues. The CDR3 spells CASSLQGGREKLFF. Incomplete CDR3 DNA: TGCGCCAGCAGCCTACAGGGGGGTAGGGAAAAA. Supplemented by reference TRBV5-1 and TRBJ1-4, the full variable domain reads KAGVTQTPRYLIKTRGQQVTLSCSPISGHRSVSWYQQTPGQGLQFLFEYFSETQRNKGNFPGRFSGRQFSNSRSEMNVSTLELGDSALYLCASSLQGGREKLFFGSGTQLSVL.

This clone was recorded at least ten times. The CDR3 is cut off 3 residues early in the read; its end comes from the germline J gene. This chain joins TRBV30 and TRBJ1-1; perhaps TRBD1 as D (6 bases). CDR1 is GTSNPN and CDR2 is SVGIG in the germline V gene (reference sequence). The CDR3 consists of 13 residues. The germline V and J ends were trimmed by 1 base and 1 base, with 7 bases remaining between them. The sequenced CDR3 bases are TGTGCCTGGAGTGGGACAGCGAACACTGAA. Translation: CAWSGTANTE. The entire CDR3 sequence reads CAWSGTANTEAFF. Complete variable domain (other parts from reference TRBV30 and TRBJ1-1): SQTIHQWPATLVQPVGSPLSLECTVEGTSNPNLYWYRQAAGRGLQLLFYSVGIGQISSEVPQNLSASRPQDRQFILSSKKLLLSDSGFYLCAWSGTANTEAFFGQGTRLTVV.